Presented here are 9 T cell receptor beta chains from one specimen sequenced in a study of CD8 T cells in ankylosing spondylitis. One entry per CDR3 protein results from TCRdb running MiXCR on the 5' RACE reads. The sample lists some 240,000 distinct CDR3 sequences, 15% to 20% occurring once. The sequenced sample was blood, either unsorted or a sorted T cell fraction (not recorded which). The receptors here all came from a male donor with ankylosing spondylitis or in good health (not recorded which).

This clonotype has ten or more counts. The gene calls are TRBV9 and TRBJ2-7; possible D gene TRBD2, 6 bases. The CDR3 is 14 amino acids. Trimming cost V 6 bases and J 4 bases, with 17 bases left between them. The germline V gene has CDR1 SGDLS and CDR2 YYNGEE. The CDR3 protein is CASTQMMGGYEQYF. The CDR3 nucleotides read TGTGCCAGCACCCAAATGATGGGAGGTTACGAGCAGTACTTC.

CDR3 in amino acids: CSAIAWDRDSYEQYF. The CDR3 coding sequence is TGCAGTGCCATCGCGTGGGACAGGGACTCCTACGAGCAGTACTTC. The V gene is TRBV20-1, the J gene TRBJ2-7; 9 bases line up with TRBD1. With V trimmed by 6 bases and J by 0 bases, 9 bases remained unmatched. The germline V gene has CDR1 DFQATT and CDR2 SNEGSKA (reference sequence). This CDR3 region has 15 residues.

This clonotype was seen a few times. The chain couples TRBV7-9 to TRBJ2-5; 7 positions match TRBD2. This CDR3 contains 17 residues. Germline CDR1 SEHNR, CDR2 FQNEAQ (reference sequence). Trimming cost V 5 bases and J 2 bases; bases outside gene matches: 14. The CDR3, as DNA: TGTGCCAGCAGCCTAACAGGACTAGTTTCCTCTCAAGAGACCCAGTACTTC. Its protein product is CASSLTGLVSSQETQYF.

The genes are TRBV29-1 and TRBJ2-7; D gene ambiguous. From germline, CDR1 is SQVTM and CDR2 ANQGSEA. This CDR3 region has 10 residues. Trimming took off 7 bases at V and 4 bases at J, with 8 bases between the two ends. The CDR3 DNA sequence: TGCAGCGCTGTAGTATACGAGCAGTACTTC. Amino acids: CSAVVYEQYF.

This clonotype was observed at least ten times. The CDR3 nucleotides are TGTGCCAGCAGCTTGGGGGCCGGGAACACTGAAGCTTTCTTT. Its protein product is CASSLGAGNTEAFF. V gene TRBV5-8 combines with J gene TRBJ1-1, with unresolved D. The CDR3 sequence is 14 residues long. Per the germline V gene, CDR1 is SGHTS and CDR2 is YDEGEE. V gave up 0 bases and J gave up 1 base, with 7 bases separating them.

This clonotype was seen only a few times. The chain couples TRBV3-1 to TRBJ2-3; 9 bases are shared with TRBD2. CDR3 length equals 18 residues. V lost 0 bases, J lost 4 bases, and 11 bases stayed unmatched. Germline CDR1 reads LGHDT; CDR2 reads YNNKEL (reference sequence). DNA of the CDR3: TGTGCCAGCAGCCAAGACGGGCGGGAGGGGTTGATGTCAGATACGCAGTATTTT. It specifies CASSQDGREGLMSDTQYF.

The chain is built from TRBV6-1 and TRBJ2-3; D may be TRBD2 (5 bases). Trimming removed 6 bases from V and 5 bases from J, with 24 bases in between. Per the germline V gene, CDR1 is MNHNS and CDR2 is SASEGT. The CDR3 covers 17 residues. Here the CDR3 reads CASSHEASTRVGDTQYF. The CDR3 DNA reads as TGTGCCAGCAGCCACGAGGCTAGCACAAGAGTGGGAGATACGCAGTATTTT.

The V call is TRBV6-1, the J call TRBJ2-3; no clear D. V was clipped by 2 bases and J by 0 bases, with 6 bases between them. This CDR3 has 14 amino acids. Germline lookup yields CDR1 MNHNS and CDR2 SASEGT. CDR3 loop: CASSETDSTDTQYF. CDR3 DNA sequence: TGTGCCAGCAGTGAAACAGATAGCACAGATACGCAGTATTTT.

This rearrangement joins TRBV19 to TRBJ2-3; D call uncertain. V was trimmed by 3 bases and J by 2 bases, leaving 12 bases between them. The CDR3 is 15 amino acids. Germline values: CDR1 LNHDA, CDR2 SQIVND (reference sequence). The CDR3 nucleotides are TGTGCCAGTAGTATTTGGATGGGCACCACAGATACGCAGTATTTT. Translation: CASSIWMGTTDTQYF.